One and the same sample provided the 18 T cell receptor beta chains below, sequenced in a study of beta chain features in type 1 diabetes. Overall study findings and caveats: Moderate yet significant TCRB CDR3 shortening was seen in Type 1 diabetes patients in all four CD4+ subsets.

These receptors are not linked to any known antigen. Expressed TCRB transcripts were sequenced, since all the RNA that had been isolated was reverse transcribed. The table came from immunoSEQ multiplex PCR; TCRdb's copy has only in-frame clones and leaves some out. Of hundreds of thousands of clones in the sample, 13% to 15% were seen once. Sequencing used naive CD4+ T cells from blood. The receptors were gathered from a man younger than 40 with type 1 diabetes.

The V and J genes are TRBV2 and TRBJ2-7; D is ambiguous. The CDR3 totals 13 residues. The germline V and J ends were trimmed by 6 bases and 2 bases, with 11 bases remaining between them. Germline CDR1 reads SNHLY; CDR2 reads FYNNEI. The CDR3 is CASSEVAPYEQYF. CDR3 coding DNA: TGTGCCAGCAGCGAGGTAGCCCCCTACGAGCAGTACTTC.

A few counts support this clone. The chain links TRBV27 to TRBJ2-3; TRBD2 matches at 8 bases. V shed 4 bases, J shed 12 bases, and the junction held 9 bases outside the gene matches. The CDR3 is 13 amino acids. Per the germline V gene, CDR1 is MNHEY and CDR2 is SMNVEV (reference sequence). In DNA form, the CDR3 reads TGTGCCAGCAGTTGGGACGGGAGGGCAAATCAGTATTTT. Protein: CASSWDGRANQYF.

The gene calls are TRBV28 and TRBJ2-7, with 8 nucleotides matching TRBD2. Unmatched junction bases numbered 11, after V lost 7 bases and J lost 0 bases. From germline, CDR1 is MDHEN and CDR2 SYDVKM. The CDR3 consists of 16 residues. The CDR3 here is CASTSGGDPSSYEQYF. For the CDR3, the DNA is TGTGCCAGCACCTCCGGGGGGGACCCCAGCTCCTACGAGCAGTACTTC.

This clone was found a few times. The rearrangement uses TRBV5-1 and TRBJ2-7; maybe TRBD2 (6 bases). This CDR3 has 16 residues. CDR1 SGHRS and CDR2 YFSETQ come from the germline V gene. V gave up 4 bases and J gave up 0 bases, with 17 bases separating them. CDR3 in DNA: TGCGCCAGCAGCCCCAGTTCTAGCGCTCTCTCCTACGAGCAGTACTTC. This encodes CASSPSSSALSYEQYF. The full variable domain, its missing parts supplied by reference TRBV5-1 and TRBJ2-7, is KAGVTQTPRYLIKTRGQQVTLSCSPISGHRSVSWYQQTPGQGLQFLFEYFSETQRNKGNFPGRFSGRQFSNSRSEMNVSTLELGDSALYLCASSPSSSALSYEQYFGPGTRLTVT.

This clone was seen a few times. The chain carries TRBV7-9 and TRBJ2-3, with 9 bases that match TRBD1. CDR3 length equals 17 residues. The germline CDR1 and CDR2 sequences are SEHNR and FQNEAQ (reference sequence). J was trimmed by 4 bases and V by 5 bases; bases with no gene match: 13. Here the CDR3 DNA reads TGTGCCAGCAGCCACCCGCCGAGGGACAGGGCATCAGATACGCAGTATTTT. It translates to CASSHPPRDRASDTQYF.

The V gene is TRBV4-2, the J gene TRBJ1-2, with 10 bases aligning to TRBD1. Looked up from germline, CDR1 is LGHNA and CDR2 is YNFKEQ. With V trimmed by 5 bases and J by 8 bases, 14 bases remained unmatched. The CDR3 is 16 residues long. The CDR3 loop is CASSGTGAPLVGGYTF. In DNA form, the CDR3 reads TGTGCCAGCAGCGGGACAGGGGCTCCTTTGGTGGGAGGCTACACCTTC.

The chain carries TRBV2 and TRBJ2-1; 9 bases align to TRBD2. CDR3 length equals 11 residues. Germline lookup yields CDR1 SNHLY and CDR2 FYNNEI. Trimming cost V 6 bases and J 9 bases; bases outside gene matches: 0. The CDR3 DNA sequence: TGTGCCAGCAGGCGGGAGGGTGAGCAGTTCTTC. As protein: CASRREGEQFF. Full variable domain (missing parts from reference TRBV2 and TRBJ2-1): EPEVTQTPSHQVTQMGQEVILRCVPISNHLYFYWYRQILGQKVEFLVSFYNNEISEKSEIFDDQFSVERPDGSNFTLKIRSTKLEDSAMYFCASRREGEQFFGPGTRLTVL.

This clone has more than one count but fewer than ten. The V call is TRBV7-3, the J call TRBJ2-1; D is undetermined. The CDR3 is made up of 13 amino acids. With 2 bases removed from V and 5 bases from J, the gap between germline ends came to 7 bases. Germline CDR1 is SGHTA and CDR2 is FQGTGA. CDR3 in DNA: TGTGCCAGCAGCTTACGGCAGGACAATGAGCAGTTCTTC. Protein sequence: CASSLRQDNEQFF.

This chain joins TRBV5-1 and TRBJ2-7; D might be TRBD2 (6 bases). Between the trimmed V and J ends, which lost 2 bases and 0 bases, there was a span of 9 bases. Germline CDR1 and CDR2: SGHRS and YFSETQ. This CDR3 region has 14 residues. CDR3 amino acids: CASSFKGGSYEQYF. In DNA form, the CDR3 reads TGCGCCAGCAGCTTTAAGGGAGGCTCCTACGAGCAGTACTTC.

This clone was seen more than once but under ten times. The chain employs TRBV25-1 and TRBJ2-7, with a possible D match to TRBD1 (6 bases). Germline V CDR1 and CDR2: MGHDK, SYGVNS. The ends were cut back, 8 bases at V and 1 base at J, with 9 bases in the middle. CDR3 length: 12 residues. The CDR3 DNA sequence: TGTGCCAGCCAGGGGTTATCCTACGAGCAGTACTTC. It is translated as CASQGLSYEQYF.

The V gene is TRBV29-1, the J gene TRBJ2-1; D is perhaps TRBD2 (5 bases). There are 12 residues in the CDR3. Looked up from germline, CDR1 is SQVTM and CDR2 is ANQGSEA. Trimming cost V 4 bases and J 9 bases, with 13 bases left between them. CDR3: CSVGQDRGEQFF. The CDR3 DNA reads TGCAGCGTTGGGCAGGACCGGGGTGAGCAGTTCTTC.

This clone has just a few counts. J is TRBJ2-5 and V is TRBV25-1, with 10 bases lining up with TRBD2. CDR3 length: 16 residues. The V segment lost 1 base and the J segment 3 bases; nucleotides outside the gene matches: 5. The germline CDR1 and CDR2 sequences are MGHDK and SYGVNS. CDR3 sequence (DNA): TGTGCCAGCAGTGAATGGGCTAGCGGGAGAAAAGAGACCCAGTACTTC. Its protein product is CASSEWASGRKETQYF.

This clone was seen more than once but under ten times. The J gene is TRBJ2-7, the V gene TRBV7-2; D unresolved. This CDR3 spans 11 amino acids. Looked up from germline, CDR1 is SGHTA and CDR2 is FQGNSA. V was trimmed by 4 bases and J by 6 bases, leaving 7 bases between them. The CDR3 coding sequence is TGTGCCAGCAGCTCCCGGAGCGAGCAGTACTTC. Protein sequence: CASSSRSEQYF.

The chain has TRBV5-1 and TRBJ1-1, with unresolved D. Germline CDR1 is SGHRS and CDR2 is YFSETQ. Trimming left V 2 bases short and J 0 bases short, with 8 bases between. The CDR3 sequence is 14 residues long. CDR3 loop: CASSLLSLNTEAFF. The CDR3 DNA follows: TGCGCCAGCAGCTTATTGAGTCTGAACACTGAAGCTTTCTTT.

This clone occurred a few times. V and J are TRBV5-6 and TRBJ2-1, with D maybe TRBD2 (5 bases). The CDR3 is made up of 15 amino acids. Trimming left V 0 bases short and J 7 bases short, with 14 bases between. Germline CDR1 SGHDT, CDR2 YYEEEE. Written as DNA, the CDR3 is TGTGCCAGCAGCTTGGGGTACAAAACGGGGAATGAGCAGTTCTTC. This encodes CASSLGYKTGNEQFF.

This clone showed up just a few times. This sample includes further DNA sequences coding for the same CDR3. J is TRBJ2-7 and V is TRBV18; 15 bases match TRBD2. The trim removed 6 bases at V and 7 bases at J, leaving 7 bases unmatched. Germline CDR1 is KGHSH and CDR2 is LQKENI. The CDR3 runs 15 residues. In DNA, the CDR3 is TGTGCCAGCTCCCCGGGACTAGCGGGAGGATATGAGCAGTACTTC. Its protein is CASSPGLAGGYEQYF.

The table lists this clone with a few counts. The chain has TRBV5-1 and TRBJ2-7; possibly TRBD1 for D (6 bases). Germline CDR1 reads SGHRS; CDR2 reads YFSETQ. The CDR3 length is 14 residues. Trimming removed 5 bases at V and 5 bases at J, with 17 bases between. DNA of the CDR3: TGCGCCAGCAGGCAACAGGGAGTAGCGCACGAGCAGTACTTC. The encoded protein is CASRQQGVAHEQYF. Complete variable domain (other parts from reference TRBV5-1 and TRBJ2-7): KAGVTQTPRYLIKTRGQQVTLSCSPISGHRSVSWYQQTPGQGLQFLFEYFSETQRNKGNFPGRFSGRQFSNSRSEMNVSTLELGDSALYLCASRQQGVAHEQYFGPGTRLTVT.

The CDR3 here is CASSGLTASSYNEQFF. The DNA of the CDR3 is TGTGCCAGCAGTGGGTTGACTGCGAGCTCCTACAATGAGCAGTTCTTC. The genes are TRBV2 and TRBJ2-1, with D unresolved. Trimming shortened V by 4 bases and J by 0 bases, and 13 bases separated the two germline ends. The germline CDR1 and CDR2 sequences are SNHLY and FYNNEI. CDR3 length: 16 residues.